The clone carrying this TCR beta chain was counted between two and nine times. The V segment lost 6 bases and the J segment 7 bases; nucleotides outside the gene matches: 10. The CDR3 sequence is 15 residues long. Germline V gives CDR1 ENHRY, CDR2 SYGVKD. The data were obtained in a study of blood T cells in healthy people across ages. A second PCR, run for roughly 7 to 11 cycles, used a sample-barcoded 5' primer plus a J-beta primer mix. MiXCR, run by TCRdb on the 5' RACE reads, gives a single entry per CDR3 protein. This sample has about 1.5 million distinct CDR3 sequences, with around 40% found just once.

The sequenced material came from blood. The rearrangement links TRBV10-3 to TRBJ2-7, with TRBD2 identical over 12 bases. The receptor comes from a woman aged 18-29 years in good health. Here the CDR3 DNA reads TGTGCCATCAGGACTAGCGGGGGATCAAGTTTTGAGCAGTACTTC. As protein: CAIRTSGGSSFEQYF.